The entry below describes one TCR beta chain. As yet, its antigen is unknown. Donors included only healthy HIV-negative adults lacking recent acute infections or vaccinations. Sorted subsets were amplified in replicate PCRs using 200 ng DNA, approximately 30,000 T cell genomes. Sequencing used immunoSEQ multiplex PCR; TCRdb keeps in-frame clones, though not all of them. The sample shows approximately 1,000,000 clones, 78% of them seen only once. The sample comes from a study of shared clonotypes between healthy human individuals. Study overall: Donors had three CD4 naive, three CD4 memory, two CD8 naive and one CD8 memory plate apiece. Findings and limits, study-wide: When compared with the clonotypes that were shared by all four sorted-subset donors, the non-shared clonotypes turned out to have lower generation probabilities.

Per the germline V gene, CDR1 is SGHTA and CDR2 is FQGNSA. The V gene end was trimmed by 4 bases and the J gene end by 1 base; junction bases not matched to a gene: 5. CDR3 size: 15 residues. The V call is TRBV7-2, the J call TRBJ2-3, with TRBD2 matching over 7 bases. The receptor was derived from a man younger than 35 in good health. Some clones in this sample may be carry-over from other donors' samples. Sequenced: memory CD4+ T cells from PBMCs. As for subset: CD45RA-negative fraction. The CDR3 is CASSYAGVGTDTQYF. As DNA, the CDR3 is TGTGCCAGCAGCTACGCGGGAGTTGGCACAGATACGCAGTATTTT.